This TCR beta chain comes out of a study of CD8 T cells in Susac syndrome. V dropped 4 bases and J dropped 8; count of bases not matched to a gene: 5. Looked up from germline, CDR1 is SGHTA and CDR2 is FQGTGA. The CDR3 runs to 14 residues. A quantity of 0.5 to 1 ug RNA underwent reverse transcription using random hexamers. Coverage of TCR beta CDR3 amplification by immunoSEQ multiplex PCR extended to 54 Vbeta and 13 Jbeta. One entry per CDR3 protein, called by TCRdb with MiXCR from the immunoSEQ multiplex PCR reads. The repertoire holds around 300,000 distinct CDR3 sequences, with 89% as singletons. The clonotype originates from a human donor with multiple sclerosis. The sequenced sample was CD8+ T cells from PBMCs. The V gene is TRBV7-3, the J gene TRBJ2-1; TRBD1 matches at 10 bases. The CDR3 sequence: CASSSGQGSDEQFF. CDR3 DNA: TGTGCCAGCAGCTCGGGACAGGGGAGCGATGAGCAGTTCTTC.